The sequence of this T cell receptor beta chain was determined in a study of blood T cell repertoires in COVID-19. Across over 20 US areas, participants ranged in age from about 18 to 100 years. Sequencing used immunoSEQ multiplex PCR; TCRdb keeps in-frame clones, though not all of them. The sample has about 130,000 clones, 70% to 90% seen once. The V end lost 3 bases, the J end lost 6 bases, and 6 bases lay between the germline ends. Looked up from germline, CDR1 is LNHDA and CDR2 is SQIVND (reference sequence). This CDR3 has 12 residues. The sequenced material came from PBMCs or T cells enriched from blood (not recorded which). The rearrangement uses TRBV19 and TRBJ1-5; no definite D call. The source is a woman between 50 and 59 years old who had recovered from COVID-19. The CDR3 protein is CASSISGQPQHF. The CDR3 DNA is TGTGCCAGTAGTATTTCCGGTCAGCCCCAGCATTTT.